The rows below give T cell receptor beta chains drawn from one sample of a study of T cell responses to AZD1222 COVID-19 vaccine. This table comes from immunoSEQ multiplex PCR, and its TCRdb copy is limited to in-frame clones, with some not included. This sample yields around 130,000 clones, of which over 85% are seen a single time; roughly 1.1% belongs to the top ten. The sample here was peripheral blood, taken 28 days after the second AZD1222 dose. These receptors were obtained from an adult who received the AZD1222 COVID-19 vaccine. Each CDR3 is given with its conserved first and last residue. D genes are given only for firm matches. Expanded clones get a size class; other rows say once, few or many, or leave the size out.

V gene: TRBV19; D gene: NA; clone size: NA; J gene: TRBJ2-2; CDR3 DNA: TGTGCCAGTAGTATCTCGGCAGGGACGGGCGGGGAGCTGTTTTTT; CDR3 protein: CASSISAGTGGELFF
V gene: TRBV4-2; D gene: TRBD2; clone size: NA; J gene: TRBJ2-5; CDR3 DNA: TGTGCCAGCAGCCAAGATTTGATGGCTAGCGGGGGGCAGTACCAAGAGACCCAGTACTTC; CDR3 protein: CASSQDLMASGGQYQETQYF
V gene: TRBV29-1; D gene: NA; clone size: NA; J gene: TRBJ2-1; CDR3 DNA: TGCAGCGTTGAAAAGGGGCTCTACAATGAGCAGTTCTTC; CDR3 protein: CSVEKGLYNEQFF
V gene: TRBV28; D gene: NA; clone size: NA; J gene: TRBJ1-5; CDR3 DNA: TGTGCCAGCAGTACTGCAGGCACAGTTAGAAATCAGCCCCAGCATTTT; CDR3 protein: CASSTAGTVRNQPQHF
V gene: TRBV7-6; D gene: NA; clone size: NA; J gene: TRBJ1-1; CDR3 DNA: TGTGCCAGCAGCTTAGGACTGACGACTGAAGCTTTCTTT; CDR3 protein: CASSLGLTTEAFF
V gene: TRBV7-7; D gene: TRBD1; clone size: NA; J gene: TRBJ2-3; CDR3 DNA: TGTGCCAGCAGCGTCGGGACAGGGGATGCAGATACGCAGTATTTT; CDR3 protein: CASSVGTGDADTQYF
V gene: TRBV5-4; D gene: NA; clone size: NA; J gene: TRBJ2-1; CDR3 DNA: TGTGCCAGCAGCTTGGGAGATTTCTATGAGCAGTTCTTC; CDR3 protein: CASSLGDFYEQFF
V gene: TRBV2; D gene: NA; clone size: NA; J gene: TRBJ2-7; CDR3 DNA: TGTGCCAGCAGTGTGGACGGACGGAGTTCCTACGAGCAGTACTTC; CDR3 protein: CASSVDGRSSYEQYF
V gene: TRBV5-6; D gene: TRBD1; clone size: NA; J gene: TRBJ1-2; CDR3 DNA: TGTGCCAGCAGCTTCCGGGACAGGGGAGACGGCTACACCTTC; CDR3 protein: CASSFRDRGDGYTF
V gene: TRBV4-2; D gene: NA; clone size: NA; J gene: TRBJ1-5; CDR3 DNA: TGTGCCAGCAGCCAAGAGTTACAGGACCATCAGCCCCAGCATTTT; CDR3 protein: CASSQELQDHQPQHF
V gene: TRBV19; D gene: NA; clone size: once; J gene: TRBJ1-1; CDR3 DNA: TGTGCCAGTACTAAGGACGGGACCTACATGAACACTGAAGCTTTCTTT; CDR3 protein: CASTKDGTYMNTEAFF
V gene: TRBV4-1; D gene: NA; clone size: NA; J gene: TRBJ1-4; CDR3 DNA: TGCGCCAGCAGCCAAGATCGGGGGGCTAATGAAAAACTGTTTTTT; CDR3 protein: CASSQDRGANEKLFF
V gene: TRBV9; D gene: NA; clone size: NA; J gene: TRBJ1-1; CDR3 DNA: TGTGCCAGCAGCGTAGGATGGACGGAGAACACTGAAGCTTTCTTT; CDR3 protein: CASSVGWTENTEAFF
V gene: TRBV6-6; D gene: TRBD2; clone size: NA; J gene: TRBJ2-3; CDR3 DNA: TGTGCCAGCAGTTCAACGGGGGGTGCTACGCAGTATTTT; CDR3 protein: CASSSTGGATQYF
V gene: TRBV18; D gene: TRBD2; clone size: NA; J gene: TRBJ2-3; CDR3 DNA: TGTGCCAGCTCCGCTAGCGGACACACAGATACGCAGTATTTT; CDR3 protein: CASSASGHTDTQYF
V gene: TRBV6-2/TRBV6-3; D gene: TRBD1; clone size: NA; J gene: TRBJ1-5; CDR3 DNA: TGTGCCAGCAGCAGGACAGGGGGAGACCAGCCCCAGCATTTT; CDR3 protein: CASSRTGGDQPQHF
V gene: TRBV27; D gene: TRBD1; clone size: NA; J gene: TRBJ2-7; CDR3 DNA: TGTGCCAGCAGTTCCTGGGACAGGGAGTACGAGCAGTACTTC; CDR3 protein: CASSSWDREYEQYF
V gene: TRBV5-1; D gene: TRBD2; clone size: NA; J gene: TRBJ2-3; CDR3 DNA: TGCGCCAGCAGCTTGGCGAGACTAGCGGGGGGCGGAACAGATACGCAGTATTTT; CDR3 protein: CASSLARLAGGGTDTQYF
V gene: TRBV29-1; D gene: TRBD2; clone size: NA; J gene: TRBJ2-7; CDR3 DNA: TGCAGCGTCGAGGCGGCTAGCGGGGGGGCCCGTCGCGAGCAGTACTTC; CDR3 protein: CSVEAASGGARREQYF
V gene: TRBV19; D gene: TRBD2; clone size: NA; J gene: TRBJ2-2; CDR3 DNA: TGTGCCAGTACTCGCAGCGGGAGTAACACCGGGGAGCTGTTTTTT; CDR3 protein: CASTRSGSNTGELFF
V gene: TRBV19; D gene: TRBD1; clone size: NA; J gene: TRBJ1-2; CDR3 DNA: TGTGCCAGTACCCCAGCGGACAGGGGAAACTATGGCTACACCTTC; CDR3 protein: CASTPADRGNYGYTF
V gene: TRBV12-3/TRBV12-4; D gene: NA; clone size: NA; J gene: TRBJ1-2; CDR3 DNA: TGTGCCAGCTCTGGGAGGGGTTTCGGCTACACCTTC; CDR3 protein: CASSGRGFGYTF
V gene: TRBV29-1; D gene: NA; clone size: NA; J gene: TRBJ1-2; CDR3 DNA: TGCAGCGTTGCTGCAGGGAAGGGCTACACCTTC; CDR3 protein: CSVAAGKGYTF
V gene: TRBV30; D gene: TRBD1; clone size: NA; J gene: TRBJ1-1; CDR3 DNA: TGTGCCTGGAGTCCGTCGACAGGGGGGACTGAAGCTTTCTTT; CDR3 protein: CAWSPSTGGTEAFF
V gene: TRBV18; D gene: TRBD2; clone size: NA; J gene: TRBJ2-1; CDR3 DNA: TGTGCCAGCTCAAACAGGGGACTAGCGGGAGCCAATGAGCAGTTCTTC; CDR3 protein: CASSNRGLAGANEQFF
V gene: TRBV7-2; D gene: NA; clone size: NA; J gene: TRBJ2-5; CDR3 DNA: TGTGCCAGCACCCCTCCCGGAGGAGAGACCCAGTACTTC; CDR3 protein: CASTPPGGETQYF
V gene: TRBV30; D gene: TRBD1; clone size: NA; J gene: TRBJ1-5; CDR3 DNA: TGTGCCTGGAGTGTATGGGGCAGGGGGGGCCCGGGCAATCAGCCCCAGCATTTT; CDR3 protein: CAWSVWGRGGPGNQPQHF
V gene: TRBV28; D gene: TRBD1; clone size: NA; J gene: TRBJ1-5; CDR3 DNA: TGTGCCAGCAGTTCGACAGGGCATAGCAATCAGCCCCAGCATTTT; CDR3 protein: CASSSTGHSNQPQHF
V gene: TRBV15; D gene: NA; clone size: NA; J gene: TRBJ1-4; CDR3 DNA: TGTGCCACCAGCAGAGAATTGGTGACTGAAAAACTGTTTTTT; CDR3 protein: CATSRELVTEKLFF
V gene: TRBV5-6; D gene: NA; clone size: NA; J gene: TRBJ2-2; CDR3 DNA: TGTGCCAGCAGCTTACAGGTGATAAATCCCACCGGGGAGCTGTTTTTT; CDR3 protein: CASSLQVINPTGELFF
V gene: TRBV7-9; D gene: NA; clone size: once; J gene: TRBJ2-1; CDR3 DNA: TGTGCCAGCAGCGTGCTAGTAGCAGCAAATGAGCAGTTCTTC; CDR3 protein: CASSVLVAANEQFF
V gene: TRBV5-6; D gene: TRBD2; clone size: NA; J gene: TRBJ2-7; CDR3 DNA: TGTGCCAGCAGCCCTACTAGCGGCTACGAGCAGTACTTC; CDR3 protein: CASSPTSGYEQYF
V gene: TRBV7-3; D gene: NA; clone size: once; J gene: TRBJ1-5; CDR3 DNA: TGTGCCAGCAGCTCCCCTGGGTCCAATCAGCCCCAGCATTTT; CDR3 protein: CASSSPGSNQPQHF
V gene: TRBV15; D gene: NA; clone size: NA; J gene: TRBJ1-5; CDR3 DNA: TGTGCCACCAGCAGAGAACGGGCGGGGTTGATGGGCCAGCCCCAGCATTTT; CDR3 protein: CATSRERAGLMGQPQHF
V gene: TRBV24-1; D gene: TRBD1; clone size: NA; J gene: TRBJ2-1; CDR3 DNA: TGTGCCACCAGCACACAGGGGCCCAATGAGCAGTTCTTC; CDR3 protein: CATSTQGPNEQFF
V gene: TRBV12-3/TRBV12-4; D gene: NA; clone size: once; J gene: TRBJ1-1; CDR3 DNA: TGTGCCAGCAGTTCGGACACGGCCACTGAAGCTTTCTTT; CDR3 protein: CASSSDTATEAFF
V gene: TRBV19; D gene: NA; clone size: NA; J gene: TRBJ1-1; CDR3 DNA: TGTGCCAGCAACCGGGCCCTTTTT; CDR3 protein: CASNRALF
V gene: TRBV10-3; D gene: TRBD1; clone size: NA; J gene: TRBJ2-5; CDR3 DNA: TGTGCCATCAGCCCGGGACAGGGGGCGGGAGAGACCCAGTACTTC; CDR3 protein: CAISPGQGAGETQYF
V gene: TRBV7-7; D gene: NA; clone size: once; J gene: TRBJ2-2; CDR3 DNA: TGTGCCAGCAGCTTAGACCGGCCGAACACCGGGGAGCTGTTTTTT; CDR3 protein: CASSLDRPNTGELFF
V gene: TRBV7-9; D gene: TRBD1; clone size: few; J gene: TRBJ1-3; CDR3 DNA: TGTGCCAGCAGTCCAACACAGGGGTACTCTGGAAACACCATATATTTT; CDR3 protein: CASSPTQGYSGNTIYF
V gene: TRBV19; D gene: NA; clone size: few; J gene: TRBJ1-3; CDR3 DNA: TGTGCCAGTAGTCCGCGGACAGACTCTGGAAACACCATATATTTT; CDR3 protein: CASSPRTDSGNTIYF